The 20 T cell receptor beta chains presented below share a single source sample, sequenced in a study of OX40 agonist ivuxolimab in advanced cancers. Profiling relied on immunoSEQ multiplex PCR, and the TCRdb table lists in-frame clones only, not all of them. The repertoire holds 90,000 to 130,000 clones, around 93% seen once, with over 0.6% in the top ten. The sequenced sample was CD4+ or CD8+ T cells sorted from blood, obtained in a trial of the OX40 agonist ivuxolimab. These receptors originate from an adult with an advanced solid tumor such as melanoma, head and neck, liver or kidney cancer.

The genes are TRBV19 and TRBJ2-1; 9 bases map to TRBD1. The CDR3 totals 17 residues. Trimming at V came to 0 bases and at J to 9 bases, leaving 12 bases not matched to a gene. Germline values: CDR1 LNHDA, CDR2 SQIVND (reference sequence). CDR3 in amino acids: CASSIDLGGQGFSEQFF. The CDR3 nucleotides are TGTGCCAGTAGTATAGATCTTGGGGGACAGGGTTTTAGTGAGCAGTTCTTC.

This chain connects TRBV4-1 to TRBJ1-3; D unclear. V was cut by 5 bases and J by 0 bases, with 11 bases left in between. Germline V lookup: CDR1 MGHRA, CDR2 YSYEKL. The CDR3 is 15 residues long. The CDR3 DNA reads TGCGCCAGCAGCTCGGACGGATCCTCTGGAAACACCATATATTTT. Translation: CASSSDGSSGNTIYF.

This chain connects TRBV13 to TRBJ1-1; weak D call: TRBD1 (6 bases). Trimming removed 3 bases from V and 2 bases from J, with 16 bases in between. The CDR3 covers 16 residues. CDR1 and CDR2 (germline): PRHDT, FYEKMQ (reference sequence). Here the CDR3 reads CASSFARWTANTEAFF. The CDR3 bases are TGTGCCAGCAGCTTTGCTAGATGGACAGCCAACACTGAAGCTTTCTTT.

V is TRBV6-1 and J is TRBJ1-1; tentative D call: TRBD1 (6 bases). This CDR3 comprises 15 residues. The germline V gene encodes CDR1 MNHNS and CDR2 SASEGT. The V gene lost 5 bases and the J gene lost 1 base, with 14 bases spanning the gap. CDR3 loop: CASSLQGVGNTEAFF. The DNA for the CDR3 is TGTGCCAGCAGTTTACAGGGAGTGGGGAACACTGAAGCTTTCTTT.

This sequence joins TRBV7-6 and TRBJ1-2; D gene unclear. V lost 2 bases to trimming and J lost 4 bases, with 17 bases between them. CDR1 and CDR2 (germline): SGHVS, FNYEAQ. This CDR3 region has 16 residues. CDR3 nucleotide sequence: TGTGCCAGCAGCTTATATGAGGGCCCCCGGGTCTATGGCTACACCTTC. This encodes CASSLYEGPRVYGYTF.

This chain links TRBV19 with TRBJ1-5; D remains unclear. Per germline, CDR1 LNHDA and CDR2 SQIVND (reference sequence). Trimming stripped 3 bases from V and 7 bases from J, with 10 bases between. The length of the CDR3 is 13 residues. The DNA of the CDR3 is TGTGCCAGTAGTATTGGAGGGTCCCAGCCCCAGCATTTT. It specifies CASSIGGSQPQHF.

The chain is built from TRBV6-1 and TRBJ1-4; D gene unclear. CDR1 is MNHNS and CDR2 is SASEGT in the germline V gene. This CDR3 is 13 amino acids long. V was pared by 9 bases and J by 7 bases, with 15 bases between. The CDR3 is CASSSGWGEKLFF. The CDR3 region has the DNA TGTGCCAGTTCCAGTGGGTGGGGTGAAAAACTGTTTTTT.

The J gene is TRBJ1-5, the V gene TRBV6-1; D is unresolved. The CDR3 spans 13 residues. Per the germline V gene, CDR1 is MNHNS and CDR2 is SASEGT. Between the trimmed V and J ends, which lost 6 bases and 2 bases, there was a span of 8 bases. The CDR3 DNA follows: TGTGCCAGCAGGAACGTGGGCAATCAGCCCCAGCATTTT. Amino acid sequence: CASRNVGNQPQHF.

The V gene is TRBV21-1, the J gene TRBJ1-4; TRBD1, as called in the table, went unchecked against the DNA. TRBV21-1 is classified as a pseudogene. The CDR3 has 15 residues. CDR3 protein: CASSKGTGVSEKLFF. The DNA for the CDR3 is TGTGCCAGCAGCAAAGGGACAGGGGTTTCTGAAAAACTGTTTTTT.

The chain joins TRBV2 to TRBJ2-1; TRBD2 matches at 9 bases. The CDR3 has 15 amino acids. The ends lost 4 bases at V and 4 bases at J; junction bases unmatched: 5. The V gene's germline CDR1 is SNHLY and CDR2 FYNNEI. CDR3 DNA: TGTGCCAGCAGTGTGTCGAGCGGGGGGTACAATGAGCAGTTCTTC. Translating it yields CASSVSSGGYNEQFF. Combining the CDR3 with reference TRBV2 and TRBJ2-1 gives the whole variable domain EPEVTQTPSHQVTQMGQEVILRCVPISNHLYFYWYRQILGQKVEFLVSFYNNEISEKSEIFDDQFSVERPDGSNFTLKIRSTKLEDSAMYFCASSVSSGGYNEQFFGPGTRLTVL.

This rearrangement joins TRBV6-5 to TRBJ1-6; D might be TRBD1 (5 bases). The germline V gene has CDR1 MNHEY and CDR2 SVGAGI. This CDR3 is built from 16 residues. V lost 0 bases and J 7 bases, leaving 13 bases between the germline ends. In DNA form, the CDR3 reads TGTGCCAGCAGTTACTCATCCAGGGCCGCAAATTCACCCCTCCACTTT. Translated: CASSYSSRAANSPLHF.

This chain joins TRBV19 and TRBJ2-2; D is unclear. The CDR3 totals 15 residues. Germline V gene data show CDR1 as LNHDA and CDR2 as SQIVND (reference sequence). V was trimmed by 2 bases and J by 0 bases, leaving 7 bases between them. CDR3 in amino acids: CASSIRRANTGELFF. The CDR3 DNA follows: TGTGCCAGTAGTATAAGGCGAGCGAACACCGGGGAGCTGTTTTTT.

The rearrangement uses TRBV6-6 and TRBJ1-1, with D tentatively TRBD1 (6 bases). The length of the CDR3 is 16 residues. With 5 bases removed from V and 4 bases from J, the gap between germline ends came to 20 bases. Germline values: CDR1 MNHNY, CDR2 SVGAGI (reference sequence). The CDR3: CASSRTGGQGSTEAFF. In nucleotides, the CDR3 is TGTGCCAGCAGTCGTACAGGTGGGCAGGGGAGCACTGAAGCTTTCTTT.

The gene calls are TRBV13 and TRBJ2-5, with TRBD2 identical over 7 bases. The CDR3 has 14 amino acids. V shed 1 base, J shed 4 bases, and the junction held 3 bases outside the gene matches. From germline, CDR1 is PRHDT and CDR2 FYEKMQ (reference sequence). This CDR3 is CASSLVGRPETQYF. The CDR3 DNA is TGTGCCAGCAGCTTAGTCGGGAGGCCAGAGACCCAGTACTTC.

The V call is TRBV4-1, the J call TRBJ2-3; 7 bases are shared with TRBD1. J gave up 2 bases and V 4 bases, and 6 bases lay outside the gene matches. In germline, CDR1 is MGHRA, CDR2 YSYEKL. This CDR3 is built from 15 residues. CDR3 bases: TGCGCCAGCAGCCTCGACAGGGTGAACACAGATACGCAGTATTTT. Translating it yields CASSLDRVNTDTQYF.

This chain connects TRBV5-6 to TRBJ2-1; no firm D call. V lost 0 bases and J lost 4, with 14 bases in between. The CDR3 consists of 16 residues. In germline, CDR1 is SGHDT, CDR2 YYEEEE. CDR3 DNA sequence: TGTGCCAGCAGCTTGGTAGGGCAGACCCTATACAATGAGCAGTTCTTC. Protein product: CASSLVGQTLYNEQFF.

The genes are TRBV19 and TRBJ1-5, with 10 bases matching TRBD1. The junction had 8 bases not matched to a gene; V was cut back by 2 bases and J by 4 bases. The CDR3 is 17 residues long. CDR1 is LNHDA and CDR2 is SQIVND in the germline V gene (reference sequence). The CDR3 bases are TGTGCCAGTAGTATATCGGGACAGGGGCTCCTTAATCAGCCCCAGCATTTT. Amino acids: CASSISGQGLLNQPQHF.

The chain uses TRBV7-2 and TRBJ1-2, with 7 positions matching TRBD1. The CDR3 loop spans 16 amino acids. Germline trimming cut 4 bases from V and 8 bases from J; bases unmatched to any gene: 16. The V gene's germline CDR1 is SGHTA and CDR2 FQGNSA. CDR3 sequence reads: CASSSPHRLTGRGYTF. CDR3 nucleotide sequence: TGTGCCAGCAGCTCCCCTCACCGATTGACAGGGCGAGGCTACACCTTC.

The chain's CDR3 is CASSYSGLAGYHEQYF. The CDR3, as DNA: TGTGCCAGCAGTTACTCGGGACTAGCGGGGTACCACGAGCAGTACTTC. The chain joins TRBV6-5 to TRBJ2-7; the match to TRBD2 covers 13 bases. Germline CDR1 and CDR2: MNHEY and SVGAGI. The CDR3 is 16 amino acids. V shed 0 bases and J 5 bases; nucleotides not matched to a gene: 4.

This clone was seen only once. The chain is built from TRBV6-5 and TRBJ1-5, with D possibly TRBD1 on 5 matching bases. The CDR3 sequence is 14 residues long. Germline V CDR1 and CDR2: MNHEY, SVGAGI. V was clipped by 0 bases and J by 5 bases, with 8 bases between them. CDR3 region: CASSYSTRDQPQHF. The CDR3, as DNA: TGTGCCAGCAGTTACTCGACCAGGGATCAGCCCCAGCATTTT.